These T cell receptor beta chains were read from a single sample in a study of pediatric ulcerative colitis. Produced via immunoSEQ multiplex PCR; TCRdb's table is partial and in-frame only. The data contain 60,000 to 75,000 clones, 77% of them singletons. The sequenced material came from blood. The receptors shown here come from a boy younger than 18 with moderate ulcerative colitis. CDR3s include the opening cysteine and the closing phenylalanine or tryptophan.

TRBJ1-1 | TRBV19 | CASSEGTGSVGTEAFF
TRBJ1-2 | TRBV25-1 | CASSTPGQSSYYGYTF
TRBJ1-1 | TRBV6-6 | CASSYPPQNTEAFF
TRBJ2-1 | TRBV5-4 | CASSTGLAREQFF
TRBJ2-3 | TRBV4-1 | CASSQFLPETTYDTQYF
TRBJ1-3 | TRBV7-8 | CASSSPDSGNTIYF
TRBJ2-1 | TRBV9 | CASSAWTSGYNEQFF
TRBJ2-1 | TRBV25-1 | CASSDVRGLNYNEQFF
TRBJ2-7 | TRBV9 | CASSVGGETEQYF
TRBJ2-7 | TRBV7-9 | CASSLSGKTYEQYF
TRBJ1-2 | TRBV6-5 | CASSSSLGGYTF
TRBJ2-7 | TRBV6-1 | CASSEDSGGPYEQYF
TRBJ2-1 | TRBV7-3 | CASSLQIGSSGAEQFF
TRBJ1-1 | TRBV30 | CAWSEGQGTPAFF
TRBJ2-1 | TRBV18 | CASSPQGPSYNEQFF
TRBJ2-7 | TRBV7-9 | CASSHGGTAGEQYF
TRBJ1-1 | TRBV5-6 | CASSLSAGVTEAFF
TRBJ1-2 | TRBV6-5 | CASSYSRQQGGYTF
TRBJ2-5 | TRBV7-7 | CASSTRQGVQETQYF
TRBJ2-1 | TRBV20-1 | CSAATRGEQFF
TRBJ2-1 | TRBV19 | CASSMSGGGSIEQFF
TRBJ2-3 | TRBV5-1 | CASSPGFGAGTDTQYF
TRBJ1-1 | TRBV7-9 | CASSLQYEGEAFF
TRBJ1-2 | TRBV4-2 | CASSFGTDPYGYTF
TRBJ2-7 | TRBV6-5 | CAATADPPLHEQYF
TRBJ1-5 | TRBV2 | CASSEMAGKVNQPQHF
TRBJ2-7 | TRBV10-3 | CAISPRGGYSYEQYF
TRBJ2-5 | TRBV10-3 | CAISEFQGQETQYF
TRBJ1-1 | TRBV5-4 | CASSADLTRNTEAFF
TRBJ2-5 | TRBV6-6 | CASNRGQGETQYF
TRBJ2-4 | TRBV29-1 | CSVEGNKVQYF